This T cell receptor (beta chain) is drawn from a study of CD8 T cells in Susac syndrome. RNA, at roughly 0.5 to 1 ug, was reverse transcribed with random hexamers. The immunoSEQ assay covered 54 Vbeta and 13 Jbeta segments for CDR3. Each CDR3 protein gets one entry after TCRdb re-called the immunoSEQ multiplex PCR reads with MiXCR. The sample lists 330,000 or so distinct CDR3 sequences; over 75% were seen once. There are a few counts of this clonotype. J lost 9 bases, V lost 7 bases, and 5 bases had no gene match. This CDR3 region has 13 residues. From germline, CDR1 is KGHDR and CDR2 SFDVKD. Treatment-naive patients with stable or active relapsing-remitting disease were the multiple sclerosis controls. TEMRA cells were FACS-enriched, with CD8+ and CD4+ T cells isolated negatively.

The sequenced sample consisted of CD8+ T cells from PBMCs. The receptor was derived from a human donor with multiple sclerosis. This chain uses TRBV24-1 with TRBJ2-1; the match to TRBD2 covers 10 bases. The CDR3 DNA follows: TGTGCCACCAGGATTACTAGCGGGGCTGAGCAGTTCTTC. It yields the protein CATRITSGAEQFF.